This TCR beta chain was documented in a study of shared clonotypes between healthy human individuals. This clone was counted once. Repertoires were generated with immunoSEQ multiplex PCR, while TCRdb's copy carries only in-frame clones and drops some. This repertoire shows some 2 million clones, over 85% found once; its top ten account for around 0.13%. Sequencing input: naive CD4+ T cells sorted from blood. The subset is: CD45RA+ positively selected. This sequence originates from a man aged 18 to 29 in good health.

The CDR3 DNA reads TGTGCCAGCAGAGTAGGAGGCCGCCGGTCTGGGGCCAACGTCCTGACTTTC. It yields the protein CASRVGGRRSGANVLTF. The chain recombines TRBV7-2 with TRBJ2-6, with a weak D call TRBD2 (5 bases). The V and J ends lost 6 bases and 1 base respectively, with 16 bases between them. This CDR3 has 17 amino acids. Germline lookup yields CDR1 SGHTA and CDR2 FQGNSA.